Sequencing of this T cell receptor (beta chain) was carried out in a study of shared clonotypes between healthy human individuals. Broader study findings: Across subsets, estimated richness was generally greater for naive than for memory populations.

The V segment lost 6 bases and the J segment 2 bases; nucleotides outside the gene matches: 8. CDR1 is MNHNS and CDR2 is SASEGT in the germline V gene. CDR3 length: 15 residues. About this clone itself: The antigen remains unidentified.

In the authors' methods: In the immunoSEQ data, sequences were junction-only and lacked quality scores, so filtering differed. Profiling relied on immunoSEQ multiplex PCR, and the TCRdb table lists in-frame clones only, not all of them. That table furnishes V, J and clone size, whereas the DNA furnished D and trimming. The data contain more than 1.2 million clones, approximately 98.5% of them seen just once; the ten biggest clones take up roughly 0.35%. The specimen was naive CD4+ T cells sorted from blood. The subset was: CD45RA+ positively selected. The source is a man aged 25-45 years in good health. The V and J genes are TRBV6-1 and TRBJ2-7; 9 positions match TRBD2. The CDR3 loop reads CASRGGAGGPYEQYF. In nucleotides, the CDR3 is TGTGCCAGCAGAGGAGGGGCGGGAGGGCCCTACGAGCAGTACTTC.